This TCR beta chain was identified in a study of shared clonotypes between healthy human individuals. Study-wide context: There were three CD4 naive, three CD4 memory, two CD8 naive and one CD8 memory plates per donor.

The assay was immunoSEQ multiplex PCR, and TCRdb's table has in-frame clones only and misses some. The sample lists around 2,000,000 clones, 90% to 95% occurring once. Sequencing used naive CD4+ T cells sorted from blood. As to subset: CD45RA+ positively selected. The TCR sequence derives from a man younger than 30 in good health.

CDR3 residues: CASSTGTGGYNEQFF. The CDR3 nucleotides read TGCGCCAGCAGCACAGGGACAGGGGGCTACAATGAGCAGTTCTTC. J is TRBJ2-1 and V is TRBV5-1; 11 bases are shared with TRBD1. With V trimmed by 4 bases and J by 3 bases, 3 bases remained unmatched. The germline CDR1 and CDR2 sequences are SGHRS and YFSETQ. The CDR3 length is 15 residues.